Included here is one T cell receptor beta chain sequence, with context. The specificity of this receptor is unknown. Per-base qualities were not stored, and no clone one base away is much larger. The sample belongs to a study of vaccination and CD4 T cells after COVID-19 (dated by TCRdb to between 2021 and 2024). The study in broad terms: In the convalescent cohort there were six males and four females, among whom were two Hispanic individuals, seven Caucasians, two Asians and one multiracial person. Each participant got two doses of either the Pfizer-BioNTech BNT162b2 vaccine (n=8) or the Moderna mRNA-1273 vaccine (n=2). Post-COVID blood samples from convalescent patients were collected a median of approximately 93 days after diagnosis, with a range of roughly 35 to 170 days. Post-vaccine blood samples were obtained a median of approximately 74 days after the second vaccine dose, with a range of roughly 14 to 241 days. Culture stimuli were overlapping spike peptide pools from SARS-CoV-2 and from the common cold coronaviruses HCoV-NL63, HCoV-OC43 and HCoV-229E. In control cultures, a CEFX viral epitope pool was used as positive control, an HIV-1 Nef peptide pool was used as negative control, or no peptide was added. In 9 to 11 COVID-19 convalescent patients and 4 infection-naive healthy vaccine recipients, researchers compared the spike-specific CD4+ TCR repertoire from before mRNA vaccination with the repertoire from after. On the study overall, not on this receptor specifically: Of the vaccine-specific clones found in convalescent patients, nearly all (304 of 307) were mono-reactive for SARS-CoV-2 spike instead of being cross-reactive with common cold coronaviruses. In convalescent patients, a median around 85% of post-vaccine SARS-CoV-2-reactive clones were detected only after vaccination, and vaccine-specific priming was suggested by this finding. An increase in the median number of SARS-CoV-2-reactive clonotypes from some 20 after infection to about 39 after vaccination was observed, but the change was not found to be significant. The number of convalescent patients in the study was relatively small, and the study did not examine early timepoints following natural infection.

What the treatment or condition label conveys for this sample: roughly ten-day PBMC culture with coronavirus spike peptide pools or control peptides (ViraFEST assay). The ViraFEST assay, used in the study, expanded antigen-specific T cells with peptide pools and then identified the expanded clonotypes through TCR sequencing. Negative nucleocapsid antibody tests taken both before and after vaccination confirmed that the healthy vaccine recipients had no prior SARS-CoV-2 infection. Each well held approximately 2 million PBMCs cultured in IMDM containing roughly 5.5% human AB serum and approximately 9.8 IU/ml IL-2, with 10 ug/ml peptide pools added. On days 3 and 7, half of the culture medium was replaced with fresh IL-2-containing medium. After 9 to 10 days of culture, CD4+ T cells were isolated by negative selection using the EasySep CD4+ T cell isolation kit. Ficoll-Paque Plus gradient centrifugation was used to isolate PBMCs from whole blood, and the isolated PBMCs were then either used fresh or cryopreserved at -140C. Triplicate wells were generally used for each culture condition.

Cut back by 0 bases and 0 bases, the V and J ends lie 6 bases apart. The CDR3 spans 14 residues, from the cysteine through the phenylalanine. Of all the DNA, just the CDR3 is kept, 42 bases in frame from base 1. CDR1 is given as SGHRS and CDR2 as YFSETQ, both from the germline V gene. The library was made by PCR. DNA from cultured CD4+ T cells was subjected to TCR sequencing with the Oncomine TCR Beta short-read assay at the Johns Hopkins FTIC core. Genomic DNA was extracted from the cultured CD4+ T cells with the QIAamp micro DNA kit. Oncomine TCR Beta libraries from cultured CD4+ T cells were pooled using unique dual indexes and sequenced on an Illumina iSeq 100. On the study's bioinformatics: Non-productive sequences were removed, and CDR3s that did not start with C, did not end with F or W, or were shorter than 7 amino acids were discarded. Antigen-specific clonotypes were identified with the MANAFEST web application by comparing peptide-stimulated wells with reference and other culture wells. For a clone to be called positive, the clone needed an FDR below 0.05, an odds ratio above 5, and a productive frequency above 0.1% in at least two of three replicate wells. Cross-reactive clonotypes were defined as significantly expanded in both SARS-CoV-2 spike wells and at least one common cold coronavirus spike condition. Similarity between CDR3 sequences was evaluated in R version 3.6.1 using Levenshtein distances (stringdist) and unrooted phylogenetic trees (ape). In-frame beta chains were kept once TCRdb had trimmed the public reads at Q25 with fastp and called clones with MiXCR. CDR3 protein duplicates are merged, each entry listing the most common genes and DNA. TCRdb assigned the V and J calls; the authors' analysis was not used. The sample profile shows roughly 20,000 distinct CDR3 sequences; roughly 78% of them were found once. The top ten clonotypes cover roughly 17% of the sample.

This sequence uses TRBV5-1 and TRBJ2-5, with the D gene possibly TRBD1 or TRBD2, each one fitting 5 bases. The source was CD4+ T cells from blood, cultured in vitro, collected after SARS-CoV-2 vaccination. The origin of this receptor is a human donor who received a COVID-19 vaccine. The CDR3 region reads CASSLGGYQETQYF. The DNA sequence follows: TGCGCCAGCAGCTTGGGGGGGTACCAAGAGACCCAGTACTTC.